This T cell receptor beta chain came from a study of blood T cell repertoires in COVID-19. Method: immunoSEQ multiplex PCR; TCRdb's copy keeps in-frame clones and lacks some. The data show around 42,000 clones, roughly nine tenths seen once. Material for sequencing was peripheral blood. This TCR derives from a man aged 30 to 45 with active or convalescent COVID-19.

This CDR3 reads CASSEAGGNEKLFF. DNA for the CDR3: TGTGCCAGCAGCGAAGCGGGGGGGAATGAAAAACTGTTTTTT. The V and J genes are TRBV9 and TRBJ1-4; TRBD1 might be the D (5 bases). CDR1 and CDR2 from the germline V gene are SGDLS and YYNGEE. The V gene lost 3 bases and the J gene lost 5 bases, with 11 bases spanning the gap. The CDR3 totals 14 residues.